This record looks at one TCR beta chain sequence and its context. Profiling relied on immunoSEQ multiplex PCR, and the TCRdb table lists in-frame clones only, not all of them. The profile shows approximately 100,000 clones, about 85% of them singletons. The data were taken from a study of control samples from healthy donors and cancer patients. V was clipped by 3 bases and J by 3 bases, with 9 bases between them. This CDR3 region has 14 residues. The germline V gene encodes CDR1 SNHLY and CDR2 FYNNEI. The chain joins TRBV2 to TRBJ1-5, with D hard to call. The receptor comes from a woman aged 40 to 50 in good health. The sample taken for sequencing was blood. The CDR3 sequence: CASSDTTPNQPQHF. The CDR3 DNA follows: TGTGCCAGCAGTGACACAACCCCCAATCAGCCCCAGCATTTT.